This TCR beta chain was recovered during a study of blood T cell repertoires in COVID-19. The ends lost 10 bases at V and 3 bases at J; junction bases unmatched: 4. Germline CDR1 and CDR2: MRHNA and SNTAGT. This CDR3 region has 13 residues. Under the authors' procedure: It was from reference gene primer amplification that nucleated cell counts were estimated. Some clones are missing from TCRdb's copy, which holds only in-frame ones; the method was immunoSEQ multiplex PCR. V, J and clone size were drawn from that table, and D and trimming were deduced from the DNA. The sample includes 250,000 to 350,000 clones, around nine tenths of them seen just once. This clone was found once.

The specimen was peripheral blood. This sequence originates from a woman in her twenties or thirties with COVID-19, enrolled during active disease. The rearrangement links TRBV6-4 to TRBJ2-2; 8 nucleotides align to TRBD1. DNA for the CDR3: TGTGCCACATCGGGACAGGACACCGGGGAGCTGTTTTTT. It yields the protein CATSGQDTGELFF.